The 31 T cell receptor beta chains given below trace back to one sample, sequenced in a study of HIV-infected patients and healthy controls. The repertoire came from unfractionated whole blood and reflected all unsorted peripheral T cells. Reverse transcription used about 500 ng RNA and constant-region primers for alpha and beta. Using multiplexing indices, alpha and beta chain libraries were generated apart by chain-specific third strand synthesis. Each CDR3 protein gets one entry after TCRdb re-called the 5' RACE reads with MiXCR. The sample yields roughly 20,000 distinct CDR3 sequences, over 9.5% seen once. The sample comprised blood. The source is an adult in good health.

This clonotype was seen ten or more times. This chain links TRBV6-4 with TRBJ2-2; possible D gene TRBD1, 5 bases. The CDR3 covers 13 residues. V gave up 5 bases and J gave up 1 base, with 5 bases separating them. CDR1 is MRHNA, CDR2 SNTAGT, per germline. For the CDR3, the DNA is TGTGCCAGCAGTCAGGGGAACACCGGGGAGCTGTTTTTT. Protein: CASSQGNTGELFF.

This clonotype rates as medium-sized (0.01 to 0.1%). The V call is TRBV24-1, the J call TRBJ1-1; D remains unclear. The CDR3 is made up of 13 amino acids. The germline V gene has CDR1 KGHDR and CDR2 SFDVKD. The ends were cut back, 4 bases at V and 6 bases at J, with 11 bases in the middle. The CDR3 here is CATSDPESPEAFF. The CDR3 DNA sequence: TGTGCCACCAGTGACCCCGAAAGCCCTGAAGCTTTCTTT.

This clonotype turned up a few times. This chain joins TRBV6-1 and TRBJ2-3, with 9 bases lining up with TRBD2. From germline, CDR1 is MNHNS and CDR2 SASEGT. V was pared by 6 bases and J by 8 bases, with 9 bases of the junction left unmatched. CDR3 length equals 14 residues. Written as DNA, the CDR3 is TGTGCCAGCAGCAGACTAGCGGAGGGAGGTACGCAGTATTTT. Protein product: CASSRLAEGGTQYF.

In its sample, this clonotype is medium-sized (0.01 to 0.1%). J is TRBJ2-7 and V is TRBV7-2, with 7 bases identical to TRBD2. The germline CDR1 and CDR2 sequences are SGHTA and FQGNSA. The length of the CDR3 is 17 residues. J lost 0 bases, V lost 1 base, and 9 bases had no gene match. The CDR3 region has the DNA TGTGCCAGCAGCTTAGTCGCGGCGGGAGCCCGCTCCTACGAGCAGTACTTC. Protein product: CASSLVAAGARSYEQYF.

This clonotype was observed a handful of times. The chain combines TRBV12-3 or TRBV12-4 with TRBJ2-1; no reliable D call. The CDR3 has 14 residues. V was pared by 5 bases and J by 10 bases, with 18 bases between. The CDR3, as DNA: TGTGCCAGCAGTCCCTTCGCGTTGCTTCGGGAGCAGTTCTTC. Amino acid sequence: CASSPFALLREQFF.

This clonotype was detected a few times. The chain recombines TRBV19 with TRBJ1-2, with D unclear. The CDR3 runs 15 residues. CDR1 is LNHDA, CDR2 SQIVND, per germline (reference sequence). The V gene lost 0 bases and the J gene lost 3 bases, with 11 bases spanning the gap. The CDR3 region has the DNA TGTGCCAGTAGTATAGAGGGCTTCGGGGACTATGGCTACACCTTC. This gives the protein CASSIEGFGDYGYTF.

This clonotype was seen at least ten times. The rearrangement joins TRBV12-3 or TRBV12-4 to TRBJ2-3; tentatively, D is TRBD2 (6 bases). V was trimmed by 5 bases and J by 2 bases, leaving 14 bases between them. This CDR3 contains 15 residues. The CDR3 DNA follows: TGTGCCAGCAGTAGTCTCCGGAGGGCCACAGATACGCAGTATTTT. This encodes CASSSLRRATDTQYF.

This chain connects TRBV4-1 to TRBJ1-1, with TRBD1 as a possible D gene (5 bases). CDR1 is MGHRA and CDR2 is YSYEKL in the germline V gene. This CDR3 has 15 residues. The germline V and J ends were trimmed by 4 bases and 0 bases, with 12 bases remaining between them. For the CDR3, the DNA is TGCGCCAGCAGCCCACTACAGGACCTGAACACTGAAGCTTTCTTT. This encodes CASSPLQDLNTEAFF.

This clonotype was seen repeatedly, ten times or more. V and J are TRBV28 and TRBJ2-3; D is possibly TRBD1 or TRBD2 (5 bases each). CDR1 is MDHEN and CDR2 is SYDVKM in the germline V gene. The CDR3 is 16 residues long. V shed 3 bases and J shed 5 bases, with 18 bases lying between them. In nucleotides, the CDR3 is TGTGCCAGCAGTTTTGGGGGTCAGGGTTTTAGAGATACGCAGTATTTT. It codes for CASSFGGQGFRDTQYF.

This clonotype came up many times. The chain couples TRBV5-1 to TRBJ2-5; weak D call: TRBD2 (5 bases). The CDR3 is made up of 14 amino acids. The V gene lost 0 bases and the J gene lost 5 bases, with 11 bases spanning the gap. Looked up from germline, CDR1 is SGHRS and CDR2 is YFSETQ. CDR3 DNA: TGCGCCAGCAGCTTGGGAGCCGGGAAGGAGACCCAGTACTTC. Translated: CASSLGAGKETQYF.

This clonotype was counted many times. This chain links TRBV19 with TRBJ1-1; D gene unclear. The germline V and J ends were trimmed by 5 bases and 1 base, with 14 bases remaining between them. Per the germline V gene, CDR1 is LNHDA and CDR2 is SQIVND (reference sequence). The CDR3 length is 15 residues. The CDR3 region has the DNA TGTGCCAGTAGTGTCGGTCCCGACACGAACACTGAAGCTTTCTTT. It translates to CASSVGPDTNTEAFF.

In its sample, this clonotype was seen many times. The J gene is TRBJ2-7, the V gene TRBV7-2; D unresolved. This CDR3 region has 14 residues. CDR1 and CDR2 from the germline V gene are SGHTA and FQGNSA. V shed 5 bases and J shed 9 bases, with 20 bases lying between them. CDR3 sequence: CASSPRVTPDGQYF. For the CDR3, the DNA is TGTGCCAGCAGCCCCCGTGTTACGCCCGACGGGCAGTACTTC.

This clonotype showed up many times. The rearrangement links TRBV7-9 to TRBJ2-7; TRBD1 agrees at 10 bases. The CDR3 sequence is 16 residues long. Trimming at V came to 6 bases and at J to 0 bases, leaving 8 bases not matched to a gene. Germline V gives CDR1 SEHNR, CDR2 FQNEAQ (reference sequence). The CDR3 nucleotides read TGTGCCAGCAGTCGTTCTGGGACAGGGGCCTCCTACGAGCAGTACTTC. This encodes CASSRSGTGASYEQYF.

Only one count was recorded for this clonotype. V gene TRBV28 combines with J gene TRBJ1-2; 7 bases line up with TRBD1. The junction had 5 bases not matched to a gene; V was cut back by 6 bases and J by 7 bases. Germline V gene data show CDR1 as MDHEN and CDR2 as SYDVKM. The CDR3 is 12 residues long. The CDR3 coding sequence is TGTGCCAGCAGGTCTCCAGGGGGTGGCTACACCTTC. It specifies CASRSPGGGYTF.

This clonotype was detected ten times or more. This chain connects TRBV4-1 to TRBJ2-7; D may match TRBD1 or TRBD2 (5 bases each). The V end lost 0 bases, the J end lost 1 base, and 10 bases lay between the germline ends. Germline assignment: CDR1 MGHRA and CDR2 YSYEKL. The CDR3 runs to 15 residues. Here the CDR3 reads CASSQDTGRSYEQYF. The CDR3 DNA reads TGCGCCAGCAGCCAAGATACGGGACGGTCCTACGAGCAGTACTTC.

This clonotype is medium-sized within its sample. V usage is TRBV14 and J usage is TRBJ2-1, with D unresolved. The CDR3 spans 12 residues. V was shortened by 2 bases and J by 6 bases, with 5 bases between the two germline ends. From germline, CDR1 is SGHDN and CDR2 FVKESK. CDR3 loop: CASSQISNEQFF. CDR3 DNA sequence: TGTGCCAGCAGCCAAATTAGCAATGAGCAGTTCTTC.

This clonotype has at least ten counts. The chain is built from TRBV5-1 and TRBJ1-5; no definite D call. Germline loops: CDR1 SGHRS, CDR2 YFSETQ. CDR3 length: 15 residues. V was pared by 0 bases and J by 2 bases, with 9 bases between. This CDR3 is CASSLARGRNQPQHF. The CDR3 DNA is TGCGCCAGCAGCTTGGCCCGGGGTCGCAATCAGCCCCAGCATTTT.

The chain has TRBV4-1 and TRBJ2-7; D might be TRBD2 (6 bases). This CDR3 has 13 amino acids. The V and J ends lost 1 base and 7 bases respectively, with 11 bases between them. Germline assignment: CDR1 MGHRA and CDR2 YSYEKL. CDR3 region: CASSQVGGEEQYF. CDR3 bases: TGCGCCAGCAGCCAAGTGGGGGGAGAGGAGCAGTACTTC.

This clonotype was counted at least ten times. The chain couples TRBV6-1 to TRBJ2-7; the D gene could be TRBD1 or TRBD2 (5 bases each). This CDR3 is built from 18 residues. The V and J ends lost 5 bases and 1 base respectively, with 24 bases between them. CDR1 is MNHNS, CDR2 SASEGT, per germline. The CDR3 loop reads CASSLGVSSGTLSYEQYF. As DNA, the CDR3 is TGTGCCAGCAGTTTGGGGGTCTCCTCCGGGACCCTATCCTACGAGCAGTACTTC.

This clonotype was seen ten or more times. The rearrangement links TRBV20-1 to TRBJ1-1, with D perhaps matching TRBD1 (6 bases). The CDR3 runs 12 residues. V lost 0 bases, J lost 7 bases, and 9 bases lay in between. The germline V gene encodes CDR1 DFQATT and CDR2 SNEGSKA (reference sequence). Written as DNA, the CDR3 is TGCAGTGCTAGAGACAGGGGTGATGAAGCTTTCTTT. Translation: CSARDRGDEAFF.

This clonotype appeared many times. The chain uses TRBV6-5 and TRBJ2-2; no clear D gene. V lost 2 bases, J lost 6 bases, and 7 bases lay in between. The CDR3 loop spans 13 amino acids. Germline lookup yields CDR1 MNHEY and CDR2 SVGAGI. The CDR3 DNA reads as TGTGCCAGCAGTTACCCCCCATCCGGGGAGCTGTTTTTT. This codes for CASSYPPSGELFF.

This clonotype was seen ten or more times. The gene calls are TRBV4-1 and TRBJ2-3, with 11 nucleotides matching TRBD2. Germline CDR1 and CDR2: MGHRA and YSYEKL. The CDR3 has 16 residues. J was trimmed by 4 bases and V by 2 bases; bases with no gene match: 5. CDR3 DNA: TGCGCCAGCAGCCAACAACTAGCGGGAGTTGCAGATACGCAGTATTTT. Its translation is CASSQQLAGVADTQYF.

Sample share makes this clonotype medium-sized. This sequence joins TRBV29-1 and TRBJ1-1; no clear D gene. Trimming removed 1 base at V and 7 bases at J, with 10 bases between. This CDR3 has 12 amino acids. The germline gives CDR1 SQVTM, CDR2 ANQGSEA. The CDR3 nucleotides read TGCAGCGTTGAAGGAGCGGCGCGTGAAGCTTTCTTT. Its protein is CSVEGAAREAFF.

This clonotype was seen many times. The gene calls are TRBV7-3 and TRBJ2-1; TRBD2 agrees at 11 bases. Germline CDR1 SGHTA, CDR2 FQGTGA. This CDR3 has 17 amino acids. V dropped 5 bases and J dropped 3; count of bases not matched to a gene: 9. CDR3 coding DNA: TGTGCCAGCAGCCTAAGGGGGACTAGCGGAAGCTACAATGAGCAGTTCTTC. This encodes CASSLRGTSGSYNEQFF.

This clonotype was seen ten or more times. The chain employs TRBV14 and TRBJ2-1; a possible D gene is TRBD2 (7 bases). V lost 5 bases, J lost 8 bases, and 25 bases lay in between. The CDR3 covers 17 residues. Germline CDR1 and CDR2: SGHDN and FVKESK. CDR3 DNA: TGTGCCAGCAGCAGACTCGGGGGGCTGGCCTCCTGGGATGAGCAGTTCTTC. It translates to CASSRLGGLASWDEQFF.

This clonotype was seen at least ten times. The rearrangement links TRBV4-3 to TRBJ2-7; D possibly corresponds to TRBD2 (6 bases). Trimming removed 0 bases from V and 2 bases from J, with 11 bases in between. Germline V CDR1 and CDR2: LGHNA, YSLEER. The CDR3 runs 15 residues. Written as DNA, the CDR3 is TGCGCCAGCAGCCAAGATCACCTAGCGCCCTACGAGCAGTACTTC. It codes for CASSQDHLAPYEQYF.

The chain is built from TRBV7-9 and TRBJ2-5; maybe TRBD2 (6 bases). The V end was cut by 2 bases, the J end by 5 bases, with 12 bases between. Germline-derived CDR1 and CDR2 are SEHNR and FQNEAQ (reference sequence). CDR3 size: 14 residues. The CDR3 loop is CASSLPGVGETQYF. CDR3 coding DNA: TGTGCCAGCAGCTTACCGGGAGTCGGGGAGACCCAGTACTTC.

This clonotype was recorded many times. The chain joins TRBV5-5 to TRBJ2-1, with 11 bases aligning to TRBD2. The V and J ends lost 2 bases and 0 bases, in that order; junction bases with no gene match: 7. This CDR3 comprises 18 residues. Germline lookup yields CDR1 SGHKS and CDR2 YYEKEE (reference sequence). CDR3 residues: CASSFSGTSGSSYNEQFF. The CDR3 coding sequence is TGTGCCAGCAGCTTTTCCGGGACTAGCGGTAGCTCCTACAATGAGCAGTTCTTC.

The table lists this clonotype with many counts. The chain joins TRBV12-3 or TRBV12-4 to TRBJ1-1; no reliable D call. V was clipped by 10 bases and J by 4 bases, with 10 bases between them. CDR3 length equals 11 residues. The CDR3 nucleotides read TGTGCCAACCGCTTAGGCACTGAAGCTTTCTTT. Protein sequence: CANRLGTEAFF.

This clonotype was seen repeatedly, ten times or more. This chain uses TRBV19 with TRBJ2-1; the match to TRBD2 covers 8 bases. The CDR3 contains 13 residues. V shed 9 bases and J 2 bases; nucleotides not matched to a gene: 3. The V gene's germline CDR1 is LNHDA and CDR2 SQIVND (reference sequence). CDR3 protein: CASGLATYNEQFF. The CDR3 DNA follows: TGTGCCAGCGGACTAGCTACCTACAATGAGCAGTTCTTC.

In its sample, this clonotype ranks as medium-sized. The CDR3 DNA follows: TGCGCCAGCAGCCACCGGGAGAGCCCCACAGATACGCAGTATTTT. Protein product: CASSHRESPTDTQYF. The V gene is TRBV5-1, the J gene TRBJ2-3; weak D call: TRBD2 (6 bases). The CDR3 has 15 amino acids. Trimming shortened V by 4 bases and J by 2 bases, and 14 bases separated the two germline ends. Per the germline V gene, CDR1 is SGHRS and CDR2 is YFSETQ.